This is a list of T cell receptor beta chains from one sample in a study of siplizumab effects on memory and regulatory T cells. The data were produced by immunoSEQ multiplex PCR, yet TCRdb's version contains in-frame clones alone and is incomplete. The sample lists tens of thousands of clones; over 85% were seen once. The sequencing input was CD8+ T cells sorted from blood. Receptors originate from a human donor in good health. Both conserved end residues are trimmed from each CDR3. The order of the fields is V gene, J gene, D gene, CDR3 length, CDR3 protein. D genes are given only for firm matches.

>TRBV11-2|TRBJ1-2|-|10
ASSFGQSHYT
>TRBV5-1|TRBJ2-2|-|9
ASSEPGELF
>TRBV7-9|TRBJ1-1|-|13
ASSLVGGSGTEAF
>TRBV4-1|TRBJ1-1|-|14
ASSQVGVSRNTEAF
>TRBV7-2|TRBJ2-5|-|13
ASSLTGGSGETQY
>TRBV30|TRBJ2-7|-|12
AWSAGIGLHEQY
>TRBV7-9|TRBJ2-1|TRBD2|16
ASSLGTSGSDTYNEQF
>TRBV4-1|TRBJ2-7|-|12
ASSQIAGDYEQY
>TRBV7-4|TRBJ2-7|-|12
ASSLPSNPAEQY
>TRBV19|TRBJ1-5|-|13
ASSIGGAGNQPQH
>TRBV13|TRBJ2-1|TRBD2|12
ASSLSSGDLEQF
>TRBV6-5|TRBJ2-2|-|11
ASNSAGTGELF
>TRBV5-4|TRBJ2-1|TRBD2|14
ASSFTGTNSYNEQF
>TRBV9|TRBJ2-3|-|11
ASALHGADTQY
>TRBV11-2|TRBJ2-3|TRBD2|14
ASSLKLAGAPDTQY
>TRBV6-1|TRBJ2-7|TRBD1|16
ASSDAIGTGTRPYEQY
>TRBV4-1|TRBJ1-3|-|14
ASSQERGSSGNTIY
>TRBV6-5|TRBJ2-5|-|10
ASSGGGETQY
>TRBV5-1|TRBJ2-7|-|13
ASSLVGTNSYEQY
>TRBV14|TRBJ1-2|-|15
ASSQEHPGEYNYGYT
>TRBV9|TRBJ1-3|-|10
ASSGAGNTIY
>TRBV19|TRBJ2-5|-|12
ASSLQGAGETQY
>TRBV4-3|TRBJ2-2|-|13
ASSQDQDPTGELF
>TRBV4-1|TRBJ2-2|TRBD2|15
ASSLGLAGAYTGELF
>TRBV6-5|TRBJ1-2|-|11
ASSPGTHYGYT
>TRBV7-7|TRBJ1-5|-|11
ASSLRGRAPQH
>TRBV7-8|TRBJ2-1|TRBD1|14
ASSSRGGTPNNEQF
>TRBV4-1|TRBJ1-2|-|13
ASSQVGGGDYGYT
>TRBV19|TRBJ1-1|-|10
ASSIGSTEAF
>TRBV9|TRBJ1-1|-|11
ASSVGQGSEAF
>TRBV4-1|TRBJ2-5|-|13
ASSQDTGLRETQY
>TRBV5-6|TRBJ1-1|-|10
ASSSQAPEAF
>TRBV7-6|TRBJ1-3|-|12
ASSLGGAGNTIY
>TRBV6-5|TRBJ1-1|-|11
ASSYGMNTEAF
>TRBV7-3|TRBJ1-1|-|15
ASSLFKAEHMNTEAF
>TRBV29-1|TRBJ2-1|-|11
SVAHFPYNEQF
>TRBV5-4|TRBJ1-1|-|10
ASSSRETEAF
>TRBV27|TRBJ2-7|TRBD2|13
ASSLSGGGLYEQY
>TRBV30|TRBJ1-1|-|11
AWSVGGNTEAF
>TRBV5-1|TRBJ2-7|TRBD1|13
ASSKGQTARYEQY
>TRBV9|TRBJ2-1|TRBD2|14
ASSVVPSGGKNEQF
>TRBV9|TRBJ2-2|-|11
ASSVGNTGELF
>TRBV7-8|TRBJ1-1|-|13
ASSFESNEGTEAF
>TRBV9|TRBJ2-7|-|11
ASSVDGAGGLD
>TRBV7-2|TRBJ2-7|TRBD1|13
ASSPDRDRGEEQY
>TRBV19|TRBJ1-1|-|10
ASSIGQLEAF
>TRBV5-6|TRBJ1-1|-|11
ASSFLVGTEAF
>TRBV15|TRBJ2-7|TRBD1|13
ATSSTGGSPYEQY
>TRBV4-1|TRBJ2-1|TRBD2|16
ASSQVSGVGLAGTEQF
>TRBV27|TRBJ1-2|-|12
ASRSAAYNYGYT
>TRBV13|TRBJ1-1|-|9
ASSLKVTPF
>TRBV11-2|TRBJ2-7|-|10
ASSLVTGEQY
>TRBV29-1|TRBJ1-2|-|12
SVEWPGDAAGYT
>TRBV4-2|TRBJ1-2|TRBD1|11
ASSDRVGYGYT
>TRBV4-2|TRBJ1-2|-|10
ASSQDQHGYT